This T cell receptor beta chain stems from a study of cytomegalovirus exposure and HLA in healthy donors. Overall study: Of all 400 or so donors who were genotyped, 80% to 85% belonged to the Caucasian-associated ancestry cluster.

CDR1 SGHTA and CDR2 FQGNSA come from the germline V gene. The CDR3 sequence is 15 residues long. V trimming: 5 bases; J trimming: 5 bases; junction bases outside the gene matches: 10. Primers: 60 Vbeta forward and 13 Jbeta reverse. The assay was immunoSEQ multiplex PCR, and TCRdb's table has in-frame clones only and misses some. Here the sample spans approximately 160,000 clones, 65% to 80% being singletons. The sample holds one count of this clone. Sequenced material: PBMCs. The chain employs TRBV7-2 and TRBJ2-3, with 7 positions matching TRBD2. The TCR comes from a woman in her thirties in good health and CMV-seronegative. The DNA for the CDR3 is TGTGCCAGCAGCCAACAGCAGGGAGGGGTAGATACGCAGTATTTT. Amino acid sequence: CASSQQQGGVDTQYF.